The T cell receptor beta chain described here comes from a study of cytomegalovirus exposure and HLA in healthy donors. Broader study findings: Confirmation in vitro established that a few CMV-associated chains were specific for CMV antigens.

Repertoires were generated with immunoSEQ multiplex PCR, while TCRdb's copy carries only in-frame clones and drops some. The data show some 260,000 clones, 90% seen once. This CDR3 is built from 14 residues. Germline values: CDR1 MNHEY, CDR2 SMNVEV (reference sequence). Trimming stripped 8 bases from V and 1 base from J, with 12 bases between. Comment on this clone: Antigen: not known.

Sample: PBMCs. The source is a woman in her 30s in good health and CMV-seronegative. The chain recombines TRBV27 with TRBJ2-1, with D perhaps TRBD2 (6 bases). The CDR3 DNA reads TGTGCCAGCTCTGGGAGGCCATCCTACAATGAGCAGTTCTTC. Translated: CASSGRPSYNEQFF.